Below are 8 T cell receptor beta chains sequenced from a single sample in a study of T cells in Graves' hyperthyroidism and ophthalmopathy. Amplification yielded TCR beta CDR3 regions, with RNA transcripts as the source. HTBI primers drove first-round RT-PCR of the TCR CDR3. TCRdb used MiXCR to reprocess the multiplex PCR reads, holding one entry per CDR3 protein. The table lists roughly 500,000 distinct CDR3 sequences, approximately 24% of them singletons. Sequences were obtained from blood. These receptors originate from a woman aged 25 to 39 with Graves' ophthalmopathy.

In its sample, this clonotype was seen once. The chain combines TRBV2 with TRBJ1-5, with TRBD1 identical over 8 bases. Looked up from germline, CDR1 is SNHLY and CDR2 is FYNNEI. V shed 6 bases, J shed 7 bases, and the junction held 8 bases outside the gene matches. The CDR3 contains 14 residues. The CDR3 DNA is TGTGCCAGCAGGGGGGACAGGTCGGGACAGCCCCAGCATTTT. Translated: CASRGDRSGQPQHF.

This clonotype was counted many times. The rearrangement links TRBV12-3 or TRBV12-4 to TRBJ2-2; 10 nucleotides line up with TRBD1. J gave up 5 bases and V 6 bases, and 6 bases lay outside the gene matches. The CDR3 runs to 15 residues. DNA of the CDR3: TGTGCCAGCAGGACCGGGACAGGGGTGACCGGGGAGCTGTTTTTT. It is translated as CASRTGTGVTGELFF.

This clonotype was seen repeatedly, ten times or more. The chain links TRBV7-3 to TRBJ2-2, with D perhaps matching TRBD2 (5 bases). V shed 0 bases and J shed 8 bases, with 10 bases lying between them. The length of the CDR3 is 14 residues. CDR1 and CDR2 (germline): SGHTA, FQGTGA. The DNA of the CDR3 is TGTGCCAGCAGCTTAACAGGACTTGCGGGGGAGCTGTTTTTT. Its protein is CASSLTGLAGELFF.

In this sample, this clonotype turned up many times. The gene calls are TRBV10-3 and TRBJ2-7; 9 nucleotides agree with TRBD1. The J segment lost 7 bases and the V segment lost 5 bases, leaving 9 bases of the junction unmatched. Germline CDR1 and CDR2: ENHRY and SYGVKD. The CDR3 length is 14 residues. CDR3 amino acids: CAISNRDRASEQYF. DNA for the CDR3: TGTGCCATCAGTAACCGGGACAGGGCCTCGGAGCAGTACTTC.

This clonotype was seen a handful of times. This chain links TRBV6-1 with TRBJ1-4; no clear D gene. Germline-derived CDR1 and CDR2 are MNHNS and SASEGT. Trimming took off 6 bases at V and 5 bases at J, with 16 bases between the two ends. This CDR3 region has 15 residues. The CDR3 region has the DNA TGTGCCAGCAGACCCAGTAGCCTGATAAATGAAAAACTGTTTTTT. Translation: CASRPSSLINEKLFF.

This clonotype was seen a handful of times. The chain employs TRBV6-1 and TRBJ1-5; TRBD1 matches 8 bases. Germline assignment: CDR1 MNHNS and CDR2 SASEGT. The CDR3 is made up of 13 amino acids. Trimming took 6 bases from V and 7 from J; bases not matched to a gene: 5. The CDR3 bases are TGTGCCAGCAGCCAGGACAGGGCCCAGCCCCAGCATTTT. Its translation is CASSQDRAQPQHF.

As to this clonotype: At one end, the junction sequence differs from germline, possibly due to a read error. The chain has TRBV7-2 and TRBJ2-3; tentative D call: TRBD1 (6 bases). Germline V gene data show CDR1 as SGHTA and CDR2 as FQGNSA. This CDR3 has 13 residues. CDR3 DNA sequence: TGCTCCAGCAGCTTAGACCAGGGGGATACGCAGTATTTT. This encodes CSSSLDQGDTQYF.

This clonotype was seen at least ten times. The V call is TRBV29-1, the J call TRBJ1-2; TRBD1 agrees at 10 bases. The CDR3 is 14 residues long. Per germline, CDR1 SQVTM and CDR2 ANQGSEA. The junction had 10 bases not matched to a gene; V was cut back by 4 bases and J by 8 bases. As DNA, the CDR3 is TGCAGCGTTGCCCTAACCGGGACAGGGGAGGGCTACACCTTC. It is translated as CSVALTGTGEGYTF.